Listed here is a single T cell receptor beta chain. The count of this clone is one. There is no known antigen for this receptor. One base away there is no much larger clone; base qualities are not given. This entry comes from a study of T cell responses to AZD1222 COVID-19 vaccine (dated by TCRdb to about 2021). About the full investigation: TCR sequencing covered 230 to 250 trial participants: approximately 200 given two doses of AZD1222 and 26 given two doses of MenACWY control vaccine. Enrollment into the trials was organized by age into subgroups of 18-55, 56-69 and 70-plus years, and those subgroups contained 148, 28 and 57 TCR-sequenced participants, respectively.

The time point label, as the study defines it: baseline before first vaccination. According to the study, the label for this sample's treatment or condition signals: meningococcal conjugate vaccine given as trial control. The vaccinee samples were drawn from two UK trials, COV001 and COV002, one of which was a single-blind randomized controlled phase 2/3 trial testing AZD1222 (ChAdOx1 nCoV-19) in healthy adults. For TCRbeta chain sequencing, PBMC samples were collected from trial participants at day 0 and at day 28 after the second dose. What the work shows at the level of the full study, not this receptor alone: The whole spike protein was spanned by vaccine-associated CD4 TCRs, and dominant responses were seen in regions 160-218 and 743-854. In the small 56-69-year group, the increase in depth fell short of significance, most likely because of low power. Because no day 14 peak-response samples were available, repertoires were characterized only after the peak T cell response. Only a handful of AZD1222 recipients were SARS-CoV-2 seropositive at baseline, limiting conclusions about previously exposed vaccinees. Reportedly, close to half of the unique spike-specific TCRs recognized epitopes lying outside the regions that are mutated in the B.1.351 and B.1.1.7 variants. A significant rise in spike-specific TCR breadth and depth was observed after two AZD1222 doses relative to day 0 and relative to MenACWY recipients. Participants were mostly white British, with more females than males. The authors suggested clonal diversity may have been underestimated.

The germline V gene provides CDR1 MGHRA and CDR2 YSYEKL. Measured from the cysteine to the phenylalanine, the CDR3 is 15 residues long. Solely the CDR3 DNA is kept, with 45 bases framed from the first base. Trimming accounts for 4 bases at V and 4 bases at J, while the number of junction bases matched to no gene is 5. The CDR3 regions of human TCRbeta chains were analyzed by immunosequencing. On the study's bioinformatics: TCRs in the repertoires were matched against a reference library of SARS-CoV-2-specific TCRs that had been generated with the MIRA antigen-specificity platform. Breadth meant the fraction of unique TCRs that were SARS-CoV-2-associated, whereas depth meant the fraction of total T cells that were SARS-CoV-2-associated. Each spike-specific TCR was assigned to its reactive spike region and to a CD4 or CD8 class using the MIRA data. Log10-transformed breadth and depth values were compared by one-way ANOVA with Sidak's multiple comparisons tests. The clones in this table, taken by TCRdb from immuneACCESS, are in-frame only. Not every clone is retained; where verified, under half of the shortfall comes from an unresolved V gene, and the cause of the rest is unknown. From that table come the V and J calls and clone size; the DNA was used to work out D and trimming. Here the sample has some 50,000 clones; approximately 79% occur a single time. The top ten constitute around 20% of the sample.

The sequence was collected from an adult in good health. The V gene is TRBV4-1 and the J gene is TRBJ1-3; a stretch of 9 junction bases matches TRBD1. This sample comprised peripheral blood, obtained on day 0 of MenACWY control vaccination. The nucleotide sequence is TGCGCCAGCAGCCGCCTTACAGGGGGCGGAAACACCATATATTTT. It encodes CASSRLTGGGNTIYF.